This T cell receptor (beta chain) came from a study of T cell responses to AZD1222 COVID-19 vaccine. Concerning this clone: Antigen unknown.

Study findings and constraints: Spike-specific TCR breadth and depth both grew after two AZD1222 doses.

The germline gives CDR1 SGHTA, CDR2 FQGNSA. This CDR3 region has 16 residues. The V and J ends lost 3 bases and 0 bases, in that order; junction bases with no gene match: 7. The repertoire was sequenced with immunoSEQ multiplex PCR; TCRdb's copy has only in-frame clones and lacks some. The sample lists some 130,000 clones, approximately 90% occurring once. The V and J genes are TRBV7-2 and TRBJ2-5; 7 nucleotides agree with TRBD2. The TCR sequence derives from an adult in good health. The specimen comprised peripheral blood, sampled on day 0 of AZD1222 vaccination. CDR3 nucleotide sequence: TGTGCCAGCAGCTTGTCTAGCGGCCAGAACCAAGAGACCCAGTACTTC. The encoded protein is CASSLSSGQNQETQYF.